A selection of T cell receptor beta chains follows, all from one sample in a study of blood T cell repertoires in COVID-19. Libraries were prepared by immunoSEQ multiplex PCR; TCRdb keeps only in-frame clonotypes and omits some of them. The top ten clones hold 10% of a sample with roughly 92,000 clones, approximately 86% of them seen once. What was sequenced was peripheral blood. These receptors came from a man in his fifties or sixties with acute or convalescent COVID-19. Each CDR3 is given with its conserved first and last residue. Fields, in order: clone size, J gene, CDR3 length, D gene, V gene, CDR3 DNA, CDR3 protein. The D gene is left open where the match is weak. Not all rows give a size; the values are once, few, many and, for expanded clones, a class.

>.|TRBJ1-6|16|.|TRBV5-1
TGCGCCAGCAGTCTCGGGGAGGCCTCCTATAATTCACCCCTCCACTTT
CASSLGEASYNSPLHF
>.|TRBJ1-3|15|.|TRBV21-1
TGTGCCAGCAGCAAACGGGCAGGGGTGGGAAACACCATATATTTT
CASSKRAGVGNTIYF
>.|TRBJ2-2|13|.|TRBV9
TGTGCCAGCAGCGAGCGGCTCGTCGGGGAGCTGTTTTTT
CASSERLVGELFF
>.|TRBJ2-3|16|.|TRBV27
TGTGCCAGCAGTCCCCTTACGACTCTTAGCACAGATACGCAGTATTTT
CASSPLTTLSTDTQYF
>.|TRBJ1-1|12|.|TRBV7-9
TGTGCCAGCAGCTTAGGGTCGGCTGAAGCTTTCTTT
CASSLGSAEAFF
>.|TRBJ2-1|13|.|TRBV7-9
TGTGCCAGCAGCTTGGTGGAGGCTACATCGGAGTTCTTC
CASSLVEATSEFF
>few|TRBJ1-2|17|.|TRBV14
TGTGCCAGCAGCCAAGATACGACGGCGAGCGTGGGCTATGGCTACACCTTC
CASSQDTTASVGYGYTF
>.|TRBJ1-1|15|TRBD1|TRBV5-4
TGTGCCAGCTTTGGGGGACAGGTGGGTAACACTGAAGCTTTCTTT
CASFGGQVGNTEAFF
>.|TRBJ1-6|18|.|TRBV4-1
TGCGCCAGCAGCCAAGAGACAGTCCTTAGCTCCTATAATTCACCCCTCCACTTT
CASSQETVLSSYNSPLHF
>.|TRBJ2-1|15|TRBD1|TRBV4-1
TGCGCCAGCAGCCAAGTCCGGGACAGGGGAAATGAGCAGTTCTTC
CASSQVRDRGNEQFF
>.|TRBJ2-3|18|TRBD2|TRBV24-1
TGTGCCACCAGTGACCCAAAGTCTGGCGGGAGCAGCACAGATACGCAGTATTTT
CATSDPKSGGSSTDTQYF
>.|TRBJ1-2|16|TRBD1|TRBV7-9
TGTGCCAGCAGCTCAGGGGGTACCCAAGCTTCTTATGGCTACACCTTC
CASSSGGTQASYGYTF
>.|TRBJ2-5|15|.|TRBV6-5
TGTGCCAGCAGTTACTCCTCCGGGAGCACGGGGACCCAGTACTTC
CASSYSSGSTGTQYF
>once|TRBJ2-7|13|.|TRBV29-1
TGCAGCGTTGGTGGCAGTGCCACGTACGAGCAGTACTTC
CSVGGSATYEQYF
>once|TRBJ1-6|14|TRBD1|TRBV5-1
TGCGCCAGCAGACGGGACAGCGAAAATTCACCCCTCCACTTT
CASRRDSENSPLHF
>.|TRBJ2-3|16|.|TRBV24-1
TGTGCCACCAGTGATTCCCGGGGAGCTAGCACAGATACGCAGTATTTT
CATSDSRGASTDTQYF
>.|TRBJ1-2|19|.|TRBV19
TGTGCCAGTAGTATAGGGGCCCAATGGGGCGCAACAGAGAGGTATGGCTACACCTTC
CASSIGAQWGATERYGYTF
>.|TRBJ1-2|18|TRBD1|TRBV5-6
TGTGCCAGCAGCTACTACACTGGACAGGCGAAAGCCCGCTATGGCTACACCTTC
CASSYYTGQAKARYGYTF
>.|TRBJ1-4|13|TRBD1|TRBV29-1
TGCAGCGTTGACCAGGGGGCTAATGAAAAACTGTTTTTT
CSVDQGANEKLFF
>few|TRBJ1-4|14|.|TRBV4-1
TGCGCCAGCAGCCCGGTCCCAACTAATGAAAAACTGTTTTTT
CASSPVPTNEKLFF
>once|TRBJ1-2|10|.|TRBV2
TGTGCCAGCAGCTCCTATGGCTACACCTTC
CASSSYGYTF
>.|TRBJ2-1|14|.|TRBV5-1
TGCGCCAGCAGCCCGGGAGCAGGGTACAATGAGCAGTTCTTC
CASSPGAGYNEQFF
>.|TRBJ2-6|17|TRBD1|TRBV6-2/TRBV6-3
TGTGCCAGCAGTCCGGGACAGGGGGCTTCTGGGGCCAACGTCCTGACTTTC
CASSPGQGASGANVLTF
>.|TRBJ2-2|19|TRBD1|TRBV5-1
TGCGCCAGCAGCATGTCGGGACAGGGGATATTGGGAGGAACCGGGGAGCTGTTTTTT
CASSMSGQGILGGTGELFF
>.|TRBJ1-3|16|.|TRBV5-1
TGCGCCAGCAGCCTTGGACAGACCTCTTCTGGAAACACCATATATTTT
CASSLGQTSSGNTIYF
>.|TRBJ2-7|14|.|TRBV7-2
TGTGCCAGCCTTTTGCGGGGAACCTCCTACGAGCAGTACTTC
CASLLRGTSYEQYF
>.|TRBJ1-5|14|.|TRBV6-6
TGTGCCAGCAGTCCTCCCGGAGGGAATCAGCCCCAGCATTTT
CASSPPGGNQPQHF
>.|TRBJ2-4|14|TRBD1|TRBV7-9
TGTGCCAGCAGCTTAGTTCCAGGGGGAAACATTCAGTACTTC
CASSLVPGGNIQYF
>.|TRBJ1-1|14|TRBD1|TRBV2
TGTGCCAGCACTGTCGGGACAGGTACCACTGAAGCTTTCTTT
CASTVGTGTTEAFF
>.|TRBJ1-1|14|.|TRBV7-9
TGTGCCAGCAGCTTAGTTGTACAGAACACTGAAGCTTTCTTT
CASSLVVQNTEAFF
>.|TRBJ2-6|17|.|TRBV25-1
TGTGCCAGCAGTCCAATCAGGCGGGGCTCTGGGGCCAACGTCCTGACTTTC
CASSPIRRGSGANVLTF
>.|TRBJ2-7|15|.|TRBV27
TGTGCCAGCAGTTTGGCTGGGGCGCCATCCTACGAGCAGTACTTC
CASSLAGAPSYEQYF
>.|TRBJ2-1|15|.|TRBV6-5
TGTGCCAGCAGTTACCTCGGGACACCTTACAATGAGCAGTTCTTC
CASSYLGTPYNEQFF
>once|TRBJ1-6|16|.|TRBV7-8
TGTGCCAGCAGCTTAGCCTCCGACGGAAGAGGCTCACCCCTCCACTTT
CASSLASDGRGSPLHF
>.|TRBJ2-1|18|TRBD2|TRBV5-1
TGCGCCAGCAGCTTCACCCCGCTCGCGGGAGGCTCCTACAATGAGCAGTTCTTC
CASSFTPLAGGSYNEQFF
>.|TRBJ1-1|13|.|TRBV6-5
TGTGCCAGCAGTTACAACCTCGGGACTGAAGCTTTCTTT
CASSYNLGTEAFF
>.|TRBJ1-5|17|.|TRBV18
TGTGCCAGCTCACTCATGAATGTAGCGGGAAGCAATCAGCCCCAGCATTTT
CASSLMNVAGSNQPQHF
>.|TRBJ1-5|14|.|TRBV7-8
TGTGCCAGCAGCTCCACAGGGTTCAATCAGCCCCAGCATTTT
CASSSTGFNQPQHF
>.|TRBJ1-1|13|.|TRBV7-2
TGTGCCAGCAGCCGGACGGGGGGCACTGAAGCTTTCTTT
CASSRTGGTEAFF
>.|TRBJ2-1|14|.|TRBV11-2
TGTGCCAGCAGCACAAACTTAAAAAGGGAGATGGTGTTCTTC
CASSTNLKREMVFF
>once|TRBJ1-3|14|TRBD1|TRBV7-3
TGTGCCAGCAGCTCAGGGGGACTTGGAAACACCATATATTTT
CASSSGGLGNTIYF
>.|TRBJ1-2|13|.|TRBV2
TGTGCCAGCAGCCCCTTTGTAGAAGAAGGCTACACCTTC
CASSPFVEEGYTF
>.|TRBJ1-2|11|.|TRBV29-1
TGCAGCGTTGTGACTTACTATGGCTACACCTTC
CSVVTYYGYTF
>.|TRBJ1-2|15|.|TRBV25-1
TGTGCCAGCAGTGAATATAGGGGCAGGACCTATGGCTACACCTTC
CASSEYRGRTYGYTF